The sequence of this TCR beta chain was determined in a study of beta chain features in type 1 diabetes. As every portion of the isolated RNA was reverse transcribed, the sequencing read expressed TCRB transcripts. Sequenced by immunoSEQ multiplex PCR; TCRdb stores in-frame clones only, minus some. The data contain hundreds of thousands of clones, around an eighth of them singletons. Points from the study as a whole: Significant though moderate, a shortening of TCRB CDR3s appeared in all four CD4+ subsets of Type 1 diabetes patients.

The germline V gene has CDR1 MDHEN and CDR2 SYDVKM. This CDR3 contains 15 residues. V was cut by 3 bases and J by 0 bases, with 9 bases left in between. In the case of this clone: Its antigen is undetermined.

This clonotype was sampled from a man in his late teens or twenties with type 1 diabetes. Sequencing used naive CD4+ T cells from blood. J is TRBJ2-1 and V is TRBV28; D unclear. CDR3 sequence reads: CASSFPAYSYNEQFF. The CDR3 DNA reads TGTGCCAGCAGTTTCCCGGCCTACTCCTACAATGAGCAGTTCTTC.